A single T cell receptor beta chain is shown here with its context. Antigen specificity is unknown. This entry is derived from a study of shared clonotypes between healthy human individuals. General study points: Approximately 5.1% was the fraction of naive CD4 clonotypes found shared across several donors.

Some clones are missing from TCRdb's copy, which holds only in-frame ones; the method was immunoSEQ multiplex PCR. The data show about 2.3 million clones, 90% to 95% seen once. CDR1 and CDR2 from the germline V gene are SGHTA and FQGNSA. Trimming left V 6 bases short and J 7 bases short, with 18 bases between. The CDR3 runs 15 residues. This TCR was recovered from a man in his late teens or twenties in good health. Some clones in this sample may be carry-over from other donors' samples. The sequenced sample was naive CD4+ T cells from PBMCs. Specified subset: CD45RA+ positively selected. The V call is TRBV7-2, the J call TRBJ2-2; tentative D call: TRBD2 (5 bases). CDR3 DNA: TGTGCCAGCAGATTCCTATGGGAGTCGGGCGGGGAGCTGTTTTTT. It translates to CASRFLWESGGELFF.